Below, one TCR beta chain is given with its context. The clone's antigen remains unknown. Per-base quality was not reported, and no clone a single base away is much larger than it. The germline V gene provides CDR1 KGHDR and CDR2 SFDVKD. The CDR3, from cysteine to phenylalanine, totals 15 residues. Only the CDR3 part of the read is kept: 45 bases, read in frame from the first base. V and J are trimmed by 6 bases and 1 base, and the gene matches miss 3 bases of the junction. In the ViraFEST assay, PBMC were stimulated with viral peptide pools, and TCR sequencing was then used to find antigen-specific CD4+ T cell clonotypes based on their expansion. After about 10 days of culture, CD4+ T cells were isolated with the EasySep CD4+ T cell isolation kit. None of the healthy vaccine recipients had a prior SARS-CoV-2 infection, which was confirmed by nucleocapsid antibody tests that came back negative both before and after vaccination. Each well held around 2 million PBMC cultured in IMDM containing approximately 5% human AB serum, around 10 IU/ml IL-2 and gentamicin, along with roughly 10 ug/ml peptides. On days 3 and 7, half of the culture medium was replaced with fresh IL-2-containing medium. Unless otherwise noted, each peptide stimulation condition was cultured in triplicate wells. Using Ficoll-Paque Plus gradient centrifugation, PBMC were separated from whole blood and then either used fresh or cryopreserved at -140C. The spike proteins of SARS-CoV-2 and of the common cold coronaviruses HCoV-NL63, HCoV-OC43 and HCoV-229E were spanned by overlapping peptide pools. The QIAamp micro DNA kit was used to extract genomic DNA from the cultured CD4+ T cells.

Library construction relied on the immunoSEQ multiplex PCR assay. DNA from the cultured and isolated CD4+ T cells underwent TCR beta CDR3 sequencing. Per the authors' processing: The analysis removed non-productive TCR sequences, trimmed reads to the CDR3 region, and retained only CDR3s that were 7 or more amino acids long. The MANAFEST web app was used to identify antigen-specific clonotypes by comparing expansion in peptide wells with expansion in reference cultures. To count as positive, a clone had to show expansion at FDR<0.05 compared with the reference and with all other wells, an odds ratio above 5, and a frequency above 0.1% in two replicate wells. Clonotypes significantly expanded in SARS-CoV-2 spike wells and in at least one common cold coronavirus spike condition were defined as cross-reactive. CDR3 similarity was assessed by Levenshtein distance with the stringdist R package, and unrooted trees were built with ape in R 3.6.1. Held by TCRdb, this immuneACCESS table contains in-frame sequences only and omits some clones. Under half of the omission traces to an unresolved V gene where checked; the cause of the rest is unknown. The DNA gave D and trimming, while V, J and clone size come from that table. The sample contains around 71,000 clones, about 65% of them found a single time. About 4% of the sample is in the top ten clones.

The record originates from a study of vaccination effects on CD4 cells after COVID-19 (dated by TCRdb to 2021 to 2024). Background for the entire study: Each participant received two doses of an mRNA SARS-CoV-2 vaccine, either BNT162b2 or mRNA-1273. SARS-CoV-2 spike-specific CD4+ TCR repertoires were compared before and after mRNA vaccination in COVID-19 convalescent patients and in infection-naive vaccine recipients. A total of 10 COVID-19 convalescent patients and a handful of SARS-CoV-2-naive healthy vaccine recipients were included in the full study. Cultures from other donors in the study were sequenced using the Oncomine TCR Beta short-read assay on an Illumina iSeq 100.

On the study overall, not on this receptor specifically: In healthy vaccine recipients, vaccine-induced clones were almost all SARS-CoV-2 mono-reactive, with only 1 of 255 being cross-reactive with common cold coronaviruses. Marked clonal contraction was observed in both infection-induced and vaccine-induced clones at late post-vaccination timepoints, consistent with waning T cell responses. Only a small number of convalescent patients were included, and no early post-infection timepoints were available, which limited the study.

The sequence is built from TRBV24-1 and TRBJ2-3; 10 nucleotides in the junction match TRBD1. Sample: CD4+ T cells from PBMCs cultured with HCoV-OC43 spike peptides, taken before COVID-19 vaccination. The cell subset or site label corresponds to: HCoV-OC43 spike overlapping peptide pool stimulation. The TCR was taken from a human donor who received a COVID-19 vaccine. The CDR3 reads CATSSGTGGTDTQYF. At the DNA level, the sequence is TGTGCCACCAGTTCCGGGACAGGGGGCACAGATACGCAGTATTTT.